This TCR beta chain was identified during a study of radiation and T cells in renal cell carcinoma. The CDR3 spans 17 residues. The ends were cut back, 1 base at V and 0 bases at J, with 16 bases in the middle. Germline V CDR1 and CDR2: SGHRS, YFSETQ. Only in-frame clones appear in the TCRdb table, and some are missing; sequencing was by immunoSEQ multiplex PCR. Among about 140,000 clones listed, 70% to 90% were seen once. Time point here: baseline pretreatment blood. Treatment in this sample: 15 Gy SBRT to primary tumor, nephrectomy 4 weeks later. The specimen was blood, collected from a patient whose treatment included radiotherapy and nephrectomy. The chain recombines TRBV5-1 with TRBJ1-1; D not resolved. The receptor's source is a woman aged 50 to 60 with renal cell carcinoma. The CDR3: CASSLNPIGVVNTEAFF. Written as DNA, the CDR3 is TGCGCCAGCAGCTTGAATCCCATTGGGGTGGTGAACACTGAAGCTTTCTTT. Variable domain in full (rest from reference TRBV5-1 and TRBJ1-1): KAGVTQTPRYLIKTRGQQVTLSCSPISGHRSVSWYQQTPGQGLQFLFEYFSETQRNKGNFPGRFSGRQFSNSRSEMNVSTLELGDSALYLCASSLNPIGVVNTEAFFGQGTRLTVV.